This T cell receptor beta chain comes out of a study of T cells in Graves' hyperthyroidism and ophthalmopathy. This clonotype appeared a few times. Amplification of TCR beta CDR3 regions was performed using RNA transcripts as template. TCR CDR3 underwent first-round RT-PCR with the HTBI primer set. TCRdb analysed the multiplex PCR reads with MiXCR anew, one entry per CDR3 protein. This table holds roughly 710,000 distinct CDR3 sequences, 35% found once. The V end was cut by 4 bases, the J end by 3 bases, with 16 bases between. The CDR3 is 16 residues long. Germline V gives CDR1 SGHTA, CDR2 FQGNSA. The receptor was derived from a middle-aged woman with Graves' hyperthyroidism. The chain links TRBV7-2 to TRBJ1-5; maybe TRBD1 (6 bases). The source material was blood. This CDR3 is CASSSRDTTANQPQHF. CDR3 coding DNA: TGTGCCAGCAGCTCCCGGGACACCACCGCCAATCAGCCCCAGCATTTT.